This T cell receptor beta chain emerged from a study of shared clonotypes between healthy human individuals. Findings and caveats of the study: The naive CD4 repertoires of four donors were compared, and roughly 5% of clonotypes were shared.

Produced via immunoSEQ multiplex PCR; TCRdb's table is partial and in-frame only. The table shows approximately 100,000 clones, with around 68% occurring only once. In the case of this clone: Its matching antigen is unknown.

V was pared by 1 base and J by 1 base, with 16 bases between. The length of the CDR3 is 17 residues. Germline loops: CDR1 MNHNS, CDR2 SASEGT. In CD8 memory, CD45RO+ cells were put together with CCR7-negative CD45RA+ TemRA cells. This chain links TRBV6-1 with TRBJ1-1, with a possible D match to TRBD1 (6 bases). The specimen sequenced was memory CD8+ T cells sorted from blood. Regarding subset: CD45RO+ cells pooled with CCR7-negative TemRA cells. This clonotype originated in a woman in her 30s in good health. CDR3 sequence reads: CASSEGEDRPWNTEAFF. CDR3 DNA: TGTGCCAGCAGTGAAGGGGAAGACAGGCCCTGGAACACTGAAGCTTTCTTT.